Given below is one TCR beta chain in context. Which antigen it targets is not known. Per-nucleotide qualities are absent, and no much larger clonotype sits a single base away. The cohort consisted of 600 to 700 healthy bone marrow donors. At the time of sampling, all cohort members were nominally healthy, though unrecorded immune exposures were likely present. The donor tested CMV seropositive, placing the donor among the 310 or so seropositive members of the cohort. A peripheral blood sample was provided by each donor, and peripheral blood mononuclear cells were used for TCR beta sequencing. The Qiagen DNeasy Blood Extraction Kit was used to extract genomic DNA from the blood cell samples. Relative to germline, V is missing 4 bases and J is missing 1 base, with 2 bases of the junction outside any gene match. The germline V gene (reference sequence) supplies CDR1 MNHNY and CDR2 SVGAGI. Reading from cysteine to phenylalanine, the CDR3 counts 14 amino acids. Kept here is only the CDR3 DNA, which spans 42 bases and is read in frame from base 1.

Libraries were prepared through the immunoSEQ multiplex PCR assay. A mixture of 60 forward primers for TCR Vbeta segments and 13 reverse primers for TCR Jbeta segments was used in the multiplex PCR. Amplification of the CDR3 region of rearranged TCR beta genes was performed with a multiplex PCR assay on genomic DNA. The Illumina HiSeq System was used to sequence the amplified TCR beta libraries as 87-base-pair reads. The authors' analysis ran thus. Across the 500 to 700 repertoires, a later analysis counted roughly 77 million unique TCR beta chains, some 11 million of which were shared by at least two donors. Raw reads were error-corrected and collapsed into unique sequences with a nearest-neighbor algorithm that merged closely related sequences to remove PCR and sequencing errors. CDR3 sequences were aligned to IMGT reference sequences to assign V, D and J gene segments. For a sequence to be retained, a match of at least six nucleotides to both a V gene segment and a J gene segment was required. A rearrangement counted as productive if the CDR3 had no stop codons and remained in frame with V and J, and every other rearrangement counted as non-productive. Following IMGT convention, CDR3 was defined as the stretch from the second conserved V-encoded cysteine up to the conserved J-encoded phenylalanine. The earlier analysis of 587 of the donors excluded sequences that lacked an unambiguous match to a single V gene segment. In an earlier analysis of 450 to 750 of the donors, a V segment was called functional when productive rearrangements were above 56.7%, and segregating when the standard deviation between donors exceeded 5%. A statistical classification framework was developed to diagnose cytomegalovirus status using the catalog of TCR beta chain sequences. In a later analysis, TCR nucleotide sequences were compared against IMGT/GENE-DB human TR gene sequences so that V and J genes could be assigned. A later analysis assigned CDR3 sequences and most-parsimonious VDJ recombination scenarios with the TCRdist pipeline. In a later analysis, each TCR beta chain was defined by its CDR3 amino acid sequence together with its V-gene family, and reads without a unique V-gene family were excluded. A later analysis removed 550 to 650 highly shared, low-generation-probability nucleotide sequences to deal with suspected cross-contamination and a sequencing artifact. For each public chain, a later analysis derived a clonal expansion index from normalized ranks of inferred template counts within each repertoire. In a later analysis, generation probabilities were computed with a VDJ recombination model fitted to out-of-frame rearrangements, and the resulting probabilities were checked against IGoR. Hypergeometric tests were used in a later analysis to score TCR-TCR, TCR-HLA and TCR-CMV co-occurrence, with a repertoire-size bias correction applied to the TCR pairs. In a later analysis, false discovery rates were estimated by permuting HLA or CMV assignments 20 times. In a later analysis, co-occurring TCRs were grouped using DBSCAN, and TCRdist sequence similarity was added for clustering within HLA-allele-positive subsets. For co-occurrence clustering, repertoires with fewer than 30,000 or more than 120,000 public chains were excluded, along with several repertoires with anomalous nucleotide sharing. What TCRdb holds here is the immuneACCESS table cut down to in-frame rearrangements. Part of the clones is not present; checked against another copy, under half of the missing clones reflect an unresolved V gene, and the others are unexplained. Clonal size and the V and J genes are those of that table, whereas D and trimming came from the DNA. In all, the sample holds about 180,000 clones, and more than 60% of those were seen once. Around 3.2% of the sample comes from the top ten.

The data originate from a study of cytomegalovirus exposure and HLA in healthy donors (dated by TCRdb to about 2017). Background on the whole study: An earlier analysis of more than 550 of the donors reported around 280 Gb of sequence data and 95 million to 140 million unique TCR beta sequences obtained from roughly 180 million T cells. The number of typed donors differed by locus: roughly 629-630 for A, B, C, DRB1 and DQB1; some 500 for DQA1; roughly 600 for DPA1; and approximately 450 for DPB1. Roughly 300 gigabases of sequencing data and approximately 80 million unique TCR sequences were included in an early release covering roughly 700 HLA-typed donors. To predict cytomegalovirus infection status, the study combined high-throughput TCR immunosequencing, statistical association of individual TCRs with disease status, and machine learning. A later analysis re-examined previously published TCR beta repertoires from 500 to 700 donors and added high-resolution HLA genotyping to investigate patterns of TCR occurrence. The T cell repertoires of some 700 subjects were profiled by immunosequencing and related to cytomegalovirus serostatus. In addition to the first cohort of 666 subjects, a separate validation cohort of under 150 different subjects was used. A later genetic analysis used genome-wide SNP genotypes for about three fifths of the 666 donors, treating that subset as a discovery cohort. The aim of the study was to test whether cataloging public T cell receptors could identify signatures of past pathogen exposure. Among over 350 genotyped donors of the cohort, an average of about 240,000 unique TCR beta nucleotide sequences were sequenced per donor, roughly a sixth of them non-productive. The genetic ancestry cluster associated with self-reported Caucasian donors included over 65% of the roughly 380 genotyped donors. An earlier analysis of a few hundred of the donors applied high-throughput TCR beta sequencing to assess whether each TCR beta V gene segment acted as functional or pseudogenic. HLA typing included class I and class II loci at four-digit resolution. Rather than drawing on any new phenotypic data, the later analysis identified candidate immune exposures from TCR beta sequences and the way those sequences occurred across donors. Donor age, sex, ethnicity and CMV serostatus were compiled together with the repertoire data. Roughly five DR-DQ haplotypes were handled as single units for association and clustering because linkage in the cohort was strong. All discovery cohort repertoires had been generated on a single sequencing platform. Points the paper makes about the study in general: In vitro tests confirmed that three of the cytomegalovirus-associated TCR beta chains recognize cytomegalovirus antigens. An association between a missense DCLRE1C variant and V-gene and J-gene trimming of TCR beta chains was found in a later genetic analysis and replicated in an independent cohort. The sequencing pipeline was judged likely to have produced a cluster of highly shared sequence variants as a technical artifact. Linkage disequilibrium might explain the correlated functional status among segregating V segments, but an unknown experimental factor could not be ruled out. When HLA alleles, especially DR and DQ, strongly co-occurred, TCR associations were difficult to assign to individual alleles. The authors suggested that the approach could potentially be extended to other disease states and immunological phenotypes. Cytomegalovirus status was reported to be diagnosed by the classifier with high specificity and sensitivity in both the original and validation cohorts. In a later analysis, TCR association rates were found to vary across HLA loci, with the most associated TCRs seen for DRB1 alleles and the fewest for HLA-C alleles. Because HLA typing was unavailable for some donors at each locus, only the typed subset was used in association tests. Because counts were too low, 15 to 20 rarely observed V segments, including chromosome 9 orphons, were excluded from the earlier analysis of fewer than 650 of the donors. Most TCR sequences were observed very rarely across donors, whereas some public TCRs were present in many individuals. At a false discovery rate of 0.05, a later analysis linked about 17,000 TCR beta sequences to specific HLA alleles. The presence/absence analyses assumed that sequencing depth was roughly uniform across donors, and that assumption may not be true. A later analysis found that most CMV-associated TCR beta chains appeared HLA-restricted, with HLA associations seemingly driven largely by CMV exposure. Because the 87-base-pair reads could not distinguish some IMGT-functional V segments, including TRBV6-2 and TRBV6-3, those segments were excluded. Compared with the roughly 670-donor mean, donors in an Asian-associated ancestry cluster had fewer N-insertions in productive TCRs, according to a later genetic analysis. A further reported finding was that TCR beta sequences accurately predicted the HLA-A and HLA-B alleles for most subjects in the first cohort. The cohort was sequenced for TCR beta chains only, and without alpha or paired-chain data the features that could be detected were limited. CMV serostatus was the only immune exposure information available for the cohort. Several of the top co-occurrence clusters appeared to be linked to parvovirus B19, influenza, CMV and Epstein-Barr virus, according to a later analysis. A total of fewer than 200 TCR beta chains were listed by the study as associated with cytomegalovirus. In a later analysis, HLA-associated TCR beta chains showed more clonal expansion and lower generation probabilities than non-associated chains that were equally common. An earlier analysis of approximately 540 of the donors showed that most TCR beta V segments appeared in productive rearrangements either about 87% or about 30% of the time, which broadly matched IMGT annotations.

The TCR originated in a woman in her fifties or sixties in good health and CMV-seropositive. Sequences were obtained from PBMCs. Recombination joined TRBV6-6 with TRBJ1-1; the junction holds 8 bases that match TRBD1. The DNA is as follows: TGTGCCAGCAGTTCCGGGACAGGGAACACTGAAGCTTTCTTT. This gives the protein CASSSGTGNTEAFF.